The present TCR beta chain was sequenced within a study of CD8+ T cells in alopecia areata. Both peripheral blood and punch biopsies of lesional scalp skin were obtained from patients who had alopecia areata. Extraction and reverse transcription of RNA yielded cDNA as the sequencing template. The protocol was immunoSEQ multiplex PCR, while the TCRdb copy is restricted to in-frame clones and leaves out a portion. The repertoire holds 100,000 to 150,000 clones, with about 50% as singletons. Germline CDR1 is GTSNPN and CDR2 is SVGIG (reference sequence). The V end lost 1 base, the J end lost 0 bases, and 7 bases lay between the germline ends. The CDR3 totals 14 residues.

Sample: CD8+ T cells sorted from blood, taken at week 0. The sequence came from a human donor with alopecia areata. The chain couples TRBV30 to TRBJ1-5; tentatively, D is TRBD1 (5 bases). CDR3 in amino acids: CAWSGGGSNQPQHF. The CDR3 DNA sequence: TGTGCCTGGAGTGGGGGGGGTAGCAATCAGCCCCAGCATTTT. Filled out from reference TRBV30 and TRBJ1-5, the complete variable domain reads SQTIHQWPATLVQPVGSPLSLECTVEGTSNPNLYWYRQAAGRGLQLLFYSVGIGQISSEVPQNLSASRPQDRQFILSSKKLLLSDSGFYLCAWSGGGSNQPQHFGDGTRLSIL.